This section outlines one TCR beta chain sequence together with its context. Its antigen is undetermined. The sample belongs to a study of identical twins. All of the donors were Caucasians in good health. cDNA carried unique molecular identifiers, and a universal primer site was added by template switching. TCRdb fed the 5' RACE reads into MiXCR, producing one record per CDR3 protein. This repertoire shows around 490,000 distinct CDR3 sequences, around 22% found once; its top ten account for around 0.48%. Study-wide findings and caveats: Alpha sequences that were out-of-frame and twin-shared showed an excess of low generation probability.

The germline CDR1 and CDR2 sequences are MGHRA and YSYEKL. The CDR3 is made up of 15 amino acids. V was clipped by 1 base and J by 6 bases; unmatched bases: 4. The sample also formed part of further work on yellow fever vaccine responses in identical twins. That paper states: Twins' vaccine T cell response reportedly gave the appearance of partial convergence and partial personalization.

The chain couples TRBV4-1 to TRBJ2-3; 10 bases agree with TRBD2. The sequence came from a woman aged 18-29 years in good health. Sequenced material: CD4+ T cells sorted from blood. The CDR3, as DNA: TGCGCCAGCAGCCAAGTGAGCGGGGGGGCCGATACGCAGTATTTT. Protein sequence: CASSQVSGGADTQYF.